This TCR beta chain was documented in a study of control samples from healthy donors and cancer patients. The germline V gene encodes CDR1 WSHSY and CDR2 SAAADI. Deletions cut 6 bases from V and 7 bases from J, with 18 bases between. The CDR3 covers 14 residues. TCRdb keeps only in-frame clones here, not all; method: immunoSEQ multiplex PCR. The data show approximately 170,000 clones, around 91% seen once. Material: blood. This TCR derives from a woman aged 50 to 60 in good health. The V and J genes are TRBV10-2 and TRBJ2-5; no clear D. For the CDR3, the DNA is TGCGCCAGCAGGGGGTCGGGCCGAGTGGGGACCCAGTACTTC. Protein sequence: CASRGSGRVGTQYF.